This T cell receptor (beta chain) was sequenced for a study of cytomegalovirus exposure and HLA in healthy donors. PCR primers comprised 60 Vbeta and 13 Jbeta primers. Profiled with immunoSEQ multiplex PCR; TCRdb holds only in-frame clones, not every one. This table has approximately 190,000 clones, under 70% appearing once. CDR1 and CDR2 (germline): SEHNR, FQNEAQ (reference sequence). This CDR3 contains 12 residues. V shed 11 bases, J shed 2 bases, and the junction held 6 bases outside the gene matches. This clone showed up just once. This receptor was obtained from a man aged 40-55 years in good health and CMV-seropositive. The sample taken for sequencing was PBMCs. V and J are TRBV7-9 and TRBJ2-7, with 7 bases matching TRBD1. CDR3 region: CASKDRTYEQYF. Here the CDR3 DNA reads TGTGCCTCCAAGGACAGGACCTACGAGCAGTACTTC. Complete variable domain (other parts from reference TRBV7-9 and TRBJ2-7): DTGVSQNPRHKITKRGQNVTFRCDPISEHNRLYWYRQTLGQGPEFLTYFQNEAQLEKSRLLSDRFSAERPKGSFSTLEIQRTEQGDSAMYLCASKDRTYEQYFGPGTRLTVT.